The 13 T cell receptor beta chains listed next were all sequenced from one sample in a study of post-analysis software for immune sequencing data. Overall study findings and caveats: When patients were compared with controls, about five TRBV segments were more frequent, TRBV5-6, TRBV5-1 and TRBV20-1 among them.

Antigens for these TCRs are unknown. Each TCR beta cDNA library carried unique molecular identifiers. TCRdb redid the calling of the PCR reads with MiXCR, one entry per CDR3 protein. The sample comprises 750,000 to 950,000 distinct CDR3 sequences, roughly 46% of which are singletons, and roughly 4.4% rests with the top ten. Specimen: blood. Every receptor here comes from a girl between 5 and 17 years old with multiple sclerosis.

CDR3 sequence (DNA): TGTGCCAGCAGCGTGGGTACCGGGGCCTACCAAGAGACCCAGTACTTC. Translating it yields CASSVGTGAYQETQYF. The genes are TRBV28 and TRBJ2-5, with D perhaps assigned TRBD1 or TRBD2 (5 bases each). Germline loops: CDR1 MDHEN, CDR2 SYDVKM. CDR3 length: 16 residues. V was cut by 6 bases and J by 0 bases, with 17 bases left in between. The whole variable domain, remainder taken from reference TRBV28 and TRBJ2-5, is DVKVTQSSRYLVKRTGEKVFLECVQDMDHENMFWYRQDPGLGLRLIYFSYDVKMKEKGDIPEGYSVSREKKERFSLILESASTNQTSMYLCASSVGTGAYQETQYFGPGTRLLVL.

This chain connects TRBV12-3 or TRBV12-4 to TRBJ2-5; D is unclear. This CDR3 has 14 residues. Trimming took off 7 bases at V and 5 bases at J, with 17 bases between the two ends. The CDR3 spells CASTDRGSGETQYF. Written as DNA, the CDR3 is TGTGCCAGCACCGACCGTGGGTCCGGCGAGACCCAGTACTTC.

This rearrangement joins TRBV6-1 to TRBJ1-1; no clear D gene. CDR3 length: 16 amino acids. Between the trimmed V and J ends, which lost 2 bases and 3 bases, there was a span of 16 bases. Germline lookup yields CDR1 MNHNS and CDR2 SASEGT. CDR3 loop: CASSELTRWPDTEAFF. CDR3 nucleotide sequence: TGTGCCAGCAGTGAACTAACGAGATGGCCGGACACTGAAGCTTTCTTT.

The V gene is TRBV6-5, the J gene TRBJ1-1; D uncertain. CDR1 MNHEY and CDR2 SVGAGI come from the germline V gene. This CDR3 spans 14 amino acids. Trimming removed 0 bases at V and 5 bases at J, with 10 bases between. Here the CDR3 reads CASSYSREWTEAFF. CDR3 in DNA: TGTGCCAGCAGTTACTCGAGGGAATGGACTGAAGCTTTCTTT.

The V call is TRBV5-1, the J call TRBJ2-3, with 8 bases aligning to TRBD1. The CDR3 has 15 residues. Germline-derived CDR1 and CDR2 are SGHRS and YFSETQ. Trimming took 1 base from V and 1 from J; bases not matched to a gene: 2. CDR3 coding DNA: TGCGCCAGCAGCTTGCTACAGGGGGGCACAGATACGCAGTATTTT. Protein sequence: CASSLLQGGTDTQYF.

This clonotype has more than one count but fewer than ten. The CDR3 region is CASSPATSSTYEQYF. CDR3 bases: TGCGCCAGCAGCCCCGCGACGTCCTCAACCTACGAGCAGTACTTC. V and J are TRBV4-1 and TRBJ2-7; D unclear. V was clipped by 4 bases and J by 2 bases, with 15 bases between them. In germline, CDR1 is MGHRA, CDR2 YSYEKL. This CDR3 comprises 15 residues.

The chain employs TRBV12-3 or TRBV12-4 and TRBJ2-1, with 13 bases aligning to TRBD2. J was trimmed by 6 bases and V by 4 bases; bases with no gene match: 18. CDR3 length: 20 amino acids. The chain's CDR3 is CASSSSSTSGRPQGRNEQFF. The CDR3, as DNA: TGTGCCAGCAGTTCCTCCTCGACTAGCGGGAGGCCCCAGGGGCGCAATGAGCAGTTCTTC.

Of note for this clonotype: An end of the junction differs from the germline gene, which may be a read error. The chain is built from TRBV20-1 and TRBJ2-7; 11 bases align to TRBD2. Germline lookup yields CDR1 DFQATT and CDR2 SNEGSKA (reference sequence). This CDR3 has 18 residues. Here the CDR3 reads CSTRDLGLAGGPTYEQYF. CDR3 bases: TGCAGTACTAGAGATCTCGGGCTAGCGGGAGGCCCAACCTACGAGCAGTACTTC.

The chain uses TRBV9 and TRBJ1-2; 7 nucleotides align to TRBD1. Germline loops: CDR1 SGDLS, CDR2 YYNGEE. V lost 4 bases to trimming and J lost 6 bases; unmatched junction nucleotides: 9. This CDR3 has 14 amino acids. CDR3 sequence (DNA): TGTGCCAGCAGCAACCGACAGGGCCGCGATGGCTACACCTTC. It codes for CASSNRQGRDGYTF.

The chain couples TRBV7-9 to TRBJ1-5; no definite D call. The CDR3 runs 12 residues. Trimming removed 6 bases from V and 3 bases from J, with 6 bases in between. The V gene's germline CDR1 is SEHNR and CDR2 FQNEAQ (reference sequence). The CDR3 DNA reads as TGTGCCAGCAGGGCCGACAATCAGCCCCAGCATTTT. Translating it yields CASRADNQPQHF. The full variable domain, in which reference TRBV7-9 and TRBJ1-5 provide the parts outside the CDR3, is DTGVSQNPRHKITKRGQNVTFRCDPISEHNRLYWYRQTLGQGPEFLTYFQNEAQLEKSRLLSDRFSAERPKGSFSTLEIQRTEQGDSAMYLCASRADNQPQHFGDGTRLSIL.

The genes are TRBV6-6 and TRBJ1-2; D ambiguous. With 2 bases removed from V and 4 bases from J, the gap between germline ends came to 17 bases. In germline, CDR1 is MNHNY, CDR2 SVGAGI (reference sequence). CDR3 length equals 16 residues. The CDR3 loop reads CASSYPRSADGYGYTF. CDR3 nucleotide sequence: TGTGCCAGCAGTTACCCCCGGAGTGCTGATGGCTATGGCTACACCTTC.

The rearrangement joins TRBV5-4 to TRBJ2-4; the match to TRBD2 covers 11 bases. The J call may be in error: the DNA end matches TRBJ2-7 better. The CDR3 length is 16 residues. Germline values: CDR1 SGHNT, CDR2 YYREEE (reference sequence). The CDR3 is CASSPGSGRDRYEQYF. CDR3 DNA sequence: TGTGCCAGCAGCCCCGGTAGCGGGAGGGATCGGTACGAGCAGTACTTC.

The chain couples TRBV6-5 to TRBJ2-4; D ambiguous. V was pared by 4 bases and J by 0 bases, with 4 bases between. The CDR3 length is 13 residues. Germline V gene lookup returns CDR1 MNHEY and CDR2 SVGAGI. In nucleotides, the CDR3 is TGTGCCAGCAGTTTTCGAGCCAAAAACATTCAGTACTTC. Protein product: CASSFRAKNIQYF.